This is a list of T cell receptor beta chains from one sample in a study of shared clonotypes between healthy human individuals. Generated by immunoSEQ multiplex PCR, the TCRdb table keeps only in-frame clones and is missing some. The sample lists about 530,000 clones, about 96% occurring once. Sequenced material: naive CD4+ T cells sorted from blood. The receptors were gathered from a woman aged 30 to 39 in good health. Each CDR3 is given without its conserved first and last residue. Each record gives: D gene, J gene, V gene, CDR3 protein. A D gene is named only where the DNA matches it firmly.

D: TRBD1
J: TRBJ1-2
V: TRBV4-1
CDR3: ASSQTVLGTDDYGYT

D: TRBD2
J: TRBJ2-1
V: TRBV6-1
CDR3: ASSGYLTSGKYNEQF

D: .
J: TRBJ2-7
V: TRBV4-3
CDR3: ASSNRVREVSYEQY

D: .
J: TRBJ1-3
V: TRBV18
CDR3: ASSPVGGSGNTIY

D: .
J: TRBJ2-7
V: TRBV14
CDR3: ASSQDFLYEQY

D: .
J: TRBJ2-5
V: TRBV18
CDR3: ASSQSFQETQY

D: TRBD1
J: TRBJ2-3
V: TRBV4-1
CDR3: ASSQLAGGTQY

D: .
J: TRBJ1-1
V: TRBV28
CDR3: ASSLFSGRGGRSTEAF

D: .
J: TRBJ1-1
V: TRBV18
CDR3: ASSPGAGTEAF

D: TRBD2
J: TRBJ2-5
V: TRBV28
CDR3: ASSSLGGIGQTQY

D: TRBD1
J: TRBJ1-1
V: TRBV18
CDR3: ASSPPTGATEAF

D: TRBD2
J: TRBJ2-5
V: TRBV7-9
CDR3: ASSLYSGGQETQY

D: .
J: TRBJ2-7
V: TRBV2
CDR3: ASNPATKFEQY

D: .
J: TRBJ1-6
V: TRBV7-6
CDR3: ASSPSGGISPLH

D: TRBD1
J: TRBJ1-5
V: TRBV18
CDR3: ASSSGQGGVNQPQH

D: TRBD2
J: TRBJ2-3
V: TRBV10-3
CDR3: AISESGGFREVTDTQY

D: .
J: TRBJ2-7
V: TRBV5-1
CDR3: ASSFQGTTYEQY

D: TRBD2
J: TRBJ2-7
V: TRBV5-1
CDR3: ASSLSGGGTSYEQY

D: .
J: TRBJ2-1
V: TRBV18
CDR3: ASSPPIKGSYNEQF

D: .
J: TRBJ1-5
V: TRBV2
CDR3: ASSVGGTQPQH

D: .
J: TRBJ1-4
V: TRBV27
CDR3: ASSFGRPGEKLF

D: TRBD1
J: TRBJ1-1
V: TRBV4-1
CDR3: ASSLMDRRGTEAF

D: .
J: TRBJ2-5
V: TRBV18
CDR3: ASSPEGQRGGETQY

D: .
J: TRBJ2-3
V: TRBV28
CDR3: ASSLLAPRGTDTQY

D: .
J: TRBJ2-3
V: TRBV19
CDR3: ASSQRSTPQDTQY

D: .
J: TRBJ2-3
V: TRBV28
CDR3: ASSLNSQDTQY

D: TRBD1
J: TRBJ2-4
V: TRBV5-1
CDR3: ASSSWTGTAY

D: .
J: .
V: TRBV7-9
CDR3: ASSSAQGPYEQY

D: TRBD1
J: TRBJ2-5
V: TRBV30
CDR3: AWTTGASPQETQY